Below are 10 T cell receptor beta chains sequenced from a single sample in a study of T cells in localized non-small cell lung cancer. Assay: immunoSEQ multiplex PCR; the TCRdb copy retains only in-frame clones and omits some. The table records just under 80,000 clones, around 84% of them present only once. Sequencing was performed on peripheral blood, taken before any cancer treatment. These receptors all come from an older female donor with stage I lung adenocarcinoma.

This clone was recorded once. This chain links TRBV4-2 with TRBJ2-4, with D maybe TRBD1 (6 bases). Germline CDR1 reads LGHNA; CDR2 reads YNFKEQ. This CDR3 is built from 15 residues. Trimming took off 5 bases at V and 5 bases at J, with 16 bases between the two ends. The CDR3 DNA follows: TGTGCCAGCAGCTTTCCAGGGGTACGGGAAAACATTCAGTACTTC. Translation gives CASSFPGVRENIQYF.

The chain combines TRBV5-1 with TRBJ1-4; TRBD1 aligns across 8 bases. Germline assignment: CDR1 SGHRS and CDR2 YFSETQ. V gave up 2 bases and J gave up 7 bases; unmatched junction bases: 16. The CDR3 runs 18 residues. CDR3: CASSFEGRTGTGGEKLFF. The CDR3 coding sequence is TGCGCCAGCAGCTTTGAAGGGAGAACCGGGACAGGAGGTGAAAAACTGTTTTTT. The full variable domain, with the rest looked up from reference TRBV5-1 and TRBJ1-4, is KAGVTQTPRYLIKTRGQQVTLSCSPISGHRSVSWYQQTPGQGLQFLFEYFSETQRNKGNFPGRFSGRQFSNSRSEMNVSTLELGDSALYLCASSFEGRTGTGGEKLFFGSGTQLSVL.

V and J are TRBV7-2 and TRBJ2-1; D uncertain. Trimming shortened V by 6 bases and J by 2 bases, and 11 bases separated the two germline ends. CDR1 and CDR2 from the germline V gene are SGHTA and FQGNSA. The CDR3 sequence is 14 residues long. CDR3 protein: CASSLTSAYNEQFF. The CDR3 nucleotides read TGTGCCAGCAGTTTAACGTCGGCCTACAATGAGCAGTTCTTC.

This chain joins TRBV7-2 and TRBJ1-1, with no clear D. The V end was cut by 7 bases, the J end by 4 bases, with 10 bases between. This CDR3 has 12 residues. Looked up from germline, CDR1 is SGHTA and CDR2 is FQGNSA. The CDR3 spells CASTPLGTEAFF. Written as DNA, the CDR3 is TGTGCCAGCACCCCACTCGGCACTGAAGCTTTCTTT.

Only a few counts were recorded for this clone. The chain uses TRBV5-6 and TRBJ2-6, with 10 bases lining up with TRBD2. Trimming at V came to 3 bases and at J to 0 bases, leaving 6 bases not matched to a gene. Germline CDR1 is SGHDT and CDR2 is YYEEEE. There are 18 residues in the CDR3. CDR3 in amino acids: CASSSGLAFLSGANVLTF. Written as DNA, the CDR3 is TGTGCCAGCAGCTCGGGACTAGCGTTCCTCTCTGGGGCCAACGTCCTGACTTTC.

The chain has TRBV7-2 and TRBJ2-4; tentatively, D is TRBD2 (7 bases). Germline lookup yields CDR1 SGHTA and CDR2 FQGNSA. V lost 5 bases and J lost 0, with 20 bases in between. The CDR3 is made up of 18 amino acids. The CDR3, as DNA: TGTGCCAGCAGCCACCCGAGGGGGGGAAACGTAGCCAAAAACATTCAGTACTTC. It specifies CASSHPRGGNVAKNIQYF.

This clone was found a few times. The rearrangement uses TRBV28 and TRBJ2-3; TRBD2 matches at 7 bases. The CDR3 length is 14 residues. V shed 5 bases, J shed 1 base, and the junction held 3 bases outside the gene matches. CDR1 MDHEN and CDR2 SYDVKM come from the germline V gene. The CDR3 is CASSRGDRTDTQYF. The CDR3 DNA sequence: TGTGCCAGCAGTCGGGGGGACCGCACAGATACGCAGTATTTT.

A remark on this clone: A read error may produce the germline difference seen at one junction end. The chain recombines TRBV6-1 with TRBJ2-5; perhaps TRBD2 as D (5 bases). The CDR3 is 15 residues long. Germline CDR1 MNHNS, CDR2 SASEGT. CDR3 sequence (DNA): TGTGCCAGCAGCGAAGAGGGAAGGGTTTCAGAGACCCAGTACTTC. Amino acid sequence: CASSEEGRVSETQYF.

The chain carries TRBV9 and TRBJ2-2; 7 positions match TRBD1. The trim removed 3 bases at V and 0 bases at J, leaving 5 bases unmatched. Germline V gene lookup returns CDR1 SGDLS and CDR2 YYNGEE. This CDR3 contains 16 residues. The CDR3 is CASSEGAGANTGELFF. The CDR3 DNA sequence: TGTGCCAGCAGCGAGGGGGCAGGGGCGAACACCGGGGAGCTGTTTTTT. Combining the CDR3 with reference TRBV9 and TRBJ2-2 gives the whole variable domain DSGVTQTPKHLITATGQRVTLRCSPRSGDLSVYWYQQSLDQGLQFLIQYYNGEERAKGNILERFSAQQFPDLHSELNLSSLELGDSALYFCASSEGAGANTGELFFGEGSRLTVL.

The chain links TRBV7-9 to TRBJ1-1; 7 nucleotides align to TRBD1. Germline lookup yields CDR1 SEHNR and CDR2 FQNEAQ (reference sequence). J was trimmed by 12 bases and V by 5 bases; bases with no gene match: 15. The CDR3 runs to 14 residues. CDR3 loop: CASSMYRDRPDPFF. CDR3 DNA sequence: TGTGCCAGCAGCATGTACCGGGACAGACCTGATCCTTTCTTT.